One and the same sample provided the 12 T cell receptor beta chains below, sequenced in a study of T cell responses to AZD1222 COVID-19 vaccine (dated by TCRdb to about 2021). The library was generated by the immunoSEQ multiplex PCR assay. TCRdb holds this immuneACCESS table with in-frame rearrangements only. Some clones are missing; in checked studies, unresolved V genes explain under half, and the rest has no known cause. For this sample the table gives under 150,000 clones, of which about 92% were detected only once. In total, the top ten clones hold approximately 2% of the sample. Reading the label with the study, this specimen's time point is: baseline before first vaccination. The input for sequencing was peripheral blood, taken on day 0 of AZD1222 vaccination. Source of these receptors: an adult in good health.

The chain uses TRBV11-2 and TRBJ2-1; D not certain. The CDR3 length is 15 residues. Per germline, CDR1 SGHAT and CDR2 FQNNGV. V lost 1 base, J lost 2 bases, and 9 bases lay in between. The CDR3 reads CASSLALVAYNEQFF. The CDR3 coding sequence is TGTGCCAGCAGCTTAGCATTAGTTGCCTACAATGAGCAGTTCTTC.

V usage is TRBV5-4 and J usage is TRBJ2-3; 13 bases align to TRBD2. Germline V gene data show CDR1 as SGHNT and CDR2 as YYREEE (reference sequence). The junction had 9 bases not matched to a gene; V was cut back by 5 bases and J by 0 bases. The CDR3 is 18 residues long. CDR3 DNA: TGTGCCAGCAGGCCCGGGACTAGCGGGACCACTAGCACAGATACGCAGTATTTT. It codes for CASRPGTSGTTSTDTQYF.

The chain carries TRBV29-1 and TRBJ2-7; 8 nucleotides agree with TRBD1. Germline CDR1 reads SQVTM; CDR2 reads ANQGSEA. This CDR3 comprises 12 residues. Germline trimming cut 4 bases from V and 5 bases from J; bases unmatched to any gene: 4. The CDR3 region is CSVGQGANEQYF. CDR3 in DNA: TGCAGCGTTGGCCAGGGGGCGAACGAGCAGTACTTC.

J is TRBJ2-1 and V is TRBV7-9; 15 nucleotides line up with TRBD2. There are 15 residues in the CDR3. Germline V gene data show CDR1 as SEHNR and CDR2 as FQNEAQ (reference sequence). Trimming took 4 bases from V and 6 from J; bases not matched to a gene: 1. In nucleotides, the CDR3 is TGTGCCAGCAGCTGGACTAGCGGGGGGGCCAATGAGCAGTTCTTC. The encoded protein is CASSWTSGGANEQFF.

As to this clone: In the same sample, other DNA sequences code for this CDR3. V usage is TRBV20-1 and J usage is TRBJ1-1; D remains ambiguous. Per the germline V gene, CDR1 is DFQATT and CDR2 is SNEGSKA (reference sequence). The CDR3 sequence is 11 residues long. V gave up 3 bases and J gave up 7 bases, with 9 bases separating them. CDR3 loop: CSASPGDEAFF. Here the CDR3 DNA reads TGCAGTGCTAGTCCCGGAGATGAAGCTTTCTTT.

This chain connects TRBV5-8 to TRBJ1-6; weak D call: TRBD1 (6 bases). The CDR3 sequence is 15 residues long. Germline V gene data show CDR1 as SGHTS and CDR2 as YDEGEE. The V and J ends lost 3 bases and 2 bases respectively, with 9 bases between them. The CDR3 protein is CASSSGVTYNSPLHF. Here the CDR3 DNA reads TGTGCCAGCAGCTCAGGGGTTACCTATAATTCACCCCTCCACTTT.

This clone was counted between two and nine times. The V call is TRBV14, the J call TRBJ1-3; no clear D. CDR3 length: 14 residues. Looked up from germline, CDR1 is SGHDN and CDR2 is FVKESK. Trimming cost V 4 bases and J 8 bases, with 15 bases left between them. Here the CDR3 reads CASSPHRLGDTIYF. The CDR3 DNA reads as TGTGCCAGCAGCCCTCATAGGCTGGGAGACACCATATATTTT. Using reference TRBV14 and TRBJ1-3 for the parts outside the CDR3, the full variable domain is EAGVTQFPSHSVIEKGQTVTLRCDPISGHDNLYWYRRVMGKEIKFLLHFVKESKQDESGMPNNRFLAERTGGTYSTLKVQPAELEDSGVYFCASSPHRLGDTIYFGEGSWLTVV.

V and J are TRBV6-5 and TRBJ2-7, with D perhaps matching TRBD1 or TRBD2 (7 bases each). Germline lookup yields CDR1 MNHEY and CDR2 SVGAGI. V was shortened by 2 bases and J by 4 bases, with 9 bases between the two germline ends. The CDR3 is 13 residues long. CDR3 in DNA: TGTGCCAGCAGTTACCAGGGGGGGTACGAGCAGTACTTC. Translation: CASSYQGGYEQYF.

The chain is built from TRBV20-1 and TRBJ2-1; 7 nucleotides line up with TRBD2. V was clipped by 5 bases and J by 11 bases; unmatched bases: 6. The CDR3 is 11 residues long. Germline V lookup: CDR1 DFQATT, CDR2 SNEGSKA (reference sequence). CDR3 residues: CSARTSDKQFF. DNA of the CDR3: TGCAGTGCTCGCACTAGCGATAAGCAGTTCTTC.

The V gene is TRBV6-5, the J gene TRBJ1-1; 9 bases agree with TRBD1. V lost 8 bases, J lost 10 bases, and 11 bases stayed unmatched. CDR3 size: 13 residues. Germline V lookup: CDR1 MNHEY, CDR2 SVGAGI. DNA for the CDR3: TGTGCCAGCGCGTCTGTACAGGGGGCGTCAGCTTTCTTT. Translation: CASASVQGASAFF.

Points on this clone: Different DNA sequences within this sample yield the same CDR3. V is TRBV6-5 and J is TRBJ1-4; 9 bases map to TRBD1. Trimming at V came to 6 bases and at J to 6 bases, leaving 2 bases not matched to a gene. Germline-derived CDR1 and CDR2 are MNHEY and SVGAGI. The CDR3 is 13 amino acids. The CDR3 protein is CASSRQGDEKLFF. The CDR3 nucleotides read TGTGCCAGCAGCCGACAGGGGGATGAAAAACTGTTTTTT.

V and J are TRBV24-1 and TRBJ2-3; TRBD1 matches at 7 bases. Germline assignment: CDR1 KGHDR and CDR2 SFDVKD. Germline trimming cut 4 bases from V and 2 bases from J; bases unmatched to any gene: 5. The CDR3 length is 15 residues. For the CDR3, the DNA is TGTGCCACCAGTGACCGGACAGGTTCCACAGATACGCAGTATTTT. Encoded protein: CATSDRTGSTDTQYF.